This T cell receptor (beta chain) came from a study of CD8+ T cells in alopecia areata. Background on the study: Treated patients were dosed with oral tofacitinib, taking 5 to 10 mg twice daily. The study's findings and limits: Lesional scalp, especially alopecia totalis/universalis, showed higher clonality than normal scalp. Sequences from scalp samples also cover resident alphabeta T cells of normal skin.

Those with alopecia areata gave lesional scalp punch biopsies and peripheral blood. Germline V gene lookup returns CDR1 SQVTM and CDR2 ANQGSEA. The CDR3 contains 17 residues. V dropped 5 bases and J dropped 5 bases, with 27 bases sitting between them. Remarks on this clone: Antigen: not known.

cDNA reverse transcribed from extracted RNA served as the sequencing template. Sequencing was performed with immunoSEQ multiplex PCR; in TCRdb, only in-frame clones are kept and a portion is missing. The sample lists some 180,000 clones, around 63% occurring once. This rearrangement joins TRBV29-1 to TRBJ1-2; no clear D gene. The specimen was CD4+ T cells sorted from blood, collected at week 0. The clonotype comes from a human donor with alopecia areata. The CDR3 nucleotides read TGCAGCGTTCTCTCTCGTTTGGTTGGGAAGAGATCTTATGGCTACACCTTC. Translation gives CSVLSRLVGKRSYGYTF.